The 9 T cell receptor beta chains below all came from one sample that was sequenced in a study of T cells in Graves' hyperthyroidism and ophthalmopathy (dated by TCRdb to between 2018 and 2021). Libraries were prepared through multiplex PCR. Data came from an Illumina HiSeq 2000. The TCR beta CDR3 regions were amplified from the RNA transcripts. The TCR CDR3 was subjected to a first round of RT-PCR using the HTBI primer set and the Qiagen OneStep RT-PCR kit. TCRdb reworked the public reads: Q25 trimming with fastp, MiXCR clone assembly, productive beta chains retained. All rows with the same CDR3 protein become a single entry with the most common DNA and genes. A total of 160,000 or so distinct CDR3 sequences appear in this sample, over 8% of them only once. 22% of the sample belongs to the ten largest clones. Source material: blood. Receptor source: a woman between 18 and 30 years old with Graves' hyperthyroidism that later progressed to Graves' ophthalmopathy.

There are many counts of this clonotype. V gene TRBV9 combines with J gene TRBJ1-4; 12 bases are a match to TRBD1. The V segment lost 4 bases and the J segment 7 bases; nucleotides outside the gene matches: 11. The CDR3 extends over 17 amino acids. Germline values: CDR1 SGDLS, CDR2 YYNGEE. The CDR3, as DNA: TGTGCCAGCAGCCCAGGGACAGGGGGCGCTGGGGGTGAAAAACTGTTTTTT. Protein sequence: CASSPGTGGAGGEKLFF.

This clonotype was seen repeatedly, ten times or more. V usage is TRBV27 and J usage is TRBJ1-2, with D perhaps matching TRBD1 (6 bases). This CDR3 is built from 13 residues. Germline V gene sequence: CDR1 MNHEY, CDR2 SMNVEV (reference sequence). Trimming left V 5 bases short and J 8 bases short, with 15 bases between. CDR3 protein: CASSPGPGGGYTF. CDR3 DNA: TGTGCCAGCAGTCCGGGACCCGGGGGCGGCTACACCTTC.

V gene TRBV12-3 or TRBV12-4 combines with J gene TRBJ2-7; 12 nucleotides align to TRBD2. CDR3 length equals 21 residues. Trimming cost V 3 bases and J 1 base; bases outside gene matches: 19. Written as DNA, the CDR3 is TGTGCCAGCAGTTTTCGGTCGGGGCTAGCGGGAGGGTTCCCGGAGTCCTACGAGCAGTACTTC. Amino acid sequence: CASSFRSGLAGGFPESYEQYF.

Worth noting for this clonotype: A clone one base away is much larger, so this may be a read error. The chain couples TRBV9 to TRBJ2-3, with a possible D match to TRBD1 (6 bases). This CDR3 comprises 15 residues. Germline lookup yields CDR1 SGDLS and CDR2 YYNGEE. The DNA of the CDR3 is TGTGCCAGCAGCGTAGAACTTCAGGCGACAGGTACGCAGTATTTT. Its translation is CASSVELQATGTQYF.

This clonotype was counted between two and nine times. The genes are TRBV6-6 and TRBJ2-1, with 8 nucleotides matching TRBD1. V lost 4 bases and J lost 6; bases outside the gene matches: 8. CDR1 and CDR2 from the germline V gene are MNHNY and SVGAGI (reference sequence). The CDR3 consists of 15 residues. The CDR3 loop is CASSSRTGIGNEQFF. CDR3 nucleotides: TGTGCCAGCAGTTCTCGGACAGGGATAGGCAATGAGCAGTTCTTC.

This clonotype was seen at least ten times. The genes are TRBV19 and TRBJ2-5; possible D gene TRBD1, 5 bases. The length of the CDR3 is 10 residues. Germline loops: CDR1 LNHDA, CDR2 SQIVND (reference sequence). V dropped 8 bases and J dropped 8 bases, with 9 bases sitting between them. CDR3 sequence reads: CASGAVTQYF. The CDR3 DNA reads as TGTGCCAGTGGGGCGGTAACCCAGTACTTC.

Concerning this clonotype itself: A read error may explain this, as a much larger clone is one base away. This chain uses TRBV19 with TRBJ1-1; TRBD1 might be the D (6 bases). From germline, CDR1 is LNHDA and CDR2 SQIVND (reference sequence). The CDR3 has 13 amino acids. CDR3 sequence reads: CASSLRGDTVAFF. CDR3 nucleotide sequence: TGTGCCAGTAGCCTAAGGGGGGACACTGTAGCTTTCTTT.

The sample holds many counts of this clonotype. CDR3 amino acids: CSARDPASGSWQYEQYF. CDR3 nucleotides: TGCAGTGCTAGAGATCCGGCTAGCGGGAGTTGGCAGTACGAGCAGTACTTC. The chain uses TRBV20-1 and TRBJ2-7, with 10 bases matching TRBD2. Germline V gene sequence: CDR1 DFQATT, CDR2 SNEGSKA (reference sequence). There are 17 residues in the CDR3. The junction had 12 bases not matched to a gene; V was cut back by 0 bases and J by 4 bases.

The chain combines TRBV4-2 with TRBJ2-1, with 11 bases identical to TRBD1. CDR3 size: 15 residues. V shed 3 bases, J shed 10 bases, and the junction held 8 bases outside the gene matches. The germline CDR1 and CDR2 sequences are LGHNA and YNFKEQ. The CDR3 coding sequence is TGTGCCAGCAGCCACCCGGGACAGGGGGTCTGGGAGCAGTTCTTC. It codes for CASSHPGQGVWEQFF.